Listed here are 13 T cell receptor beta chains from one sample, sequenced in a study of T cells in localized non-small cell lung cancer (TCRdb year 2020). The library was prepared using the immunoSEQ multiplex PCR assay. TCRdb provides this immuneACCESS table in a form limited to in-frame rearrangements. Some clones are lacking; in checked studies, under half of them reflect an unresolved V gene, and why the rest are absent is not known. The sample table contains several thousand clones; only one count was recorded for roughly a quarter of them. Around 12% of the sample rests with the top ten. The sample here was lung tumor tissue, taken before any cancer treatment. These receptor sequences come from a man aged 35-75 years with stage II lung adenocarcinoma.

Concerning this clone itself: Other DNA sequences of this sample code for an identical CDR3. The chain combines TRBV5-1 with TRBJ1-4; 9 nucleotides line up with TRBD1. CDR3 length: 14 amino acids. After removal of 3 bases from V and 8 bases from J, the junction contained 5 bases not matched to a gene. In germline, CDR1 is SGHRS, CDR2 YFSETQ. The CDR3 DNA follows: TGCGCCAGCAGCTCTACAGGGGGCAGCGAAAAACTGTTTTTT. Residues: CASSSTGGSEKLFF.

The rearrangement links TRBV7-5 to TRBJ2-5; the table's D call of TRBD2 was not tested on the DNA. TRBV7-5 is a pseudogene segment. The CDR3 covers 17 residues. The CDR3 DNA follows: TGTGCCAGCAGCTTAGGGGCCAGCGGGCATACCCAAGAGACCCAGTACTTC. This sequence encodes CASSLGASGHTQETQYF.

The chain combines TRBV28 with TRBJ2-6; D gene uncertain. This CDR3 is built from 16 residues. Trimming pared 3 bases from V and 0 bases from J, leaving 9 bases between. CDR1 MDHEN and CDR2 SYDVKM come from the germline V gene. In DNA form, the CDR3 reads TGTGCCAGCAGTTTTCCGACGGCCTCTGGGGCCAACGTCCTGACTTTC. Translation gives CASSFPTASGANVLTF.

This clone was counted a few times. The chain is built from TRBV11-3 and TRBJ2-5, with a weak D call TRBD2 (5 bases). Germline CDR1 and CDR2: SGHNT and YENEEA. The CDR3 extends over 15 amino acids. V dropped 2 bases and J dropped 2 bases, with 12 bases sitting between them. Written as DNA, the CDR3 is TGTGCCAGCAGCTTAACCCATGACTATCAAGAGACCCAGTACTTC. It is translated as CASSLTHDYQETQYF.

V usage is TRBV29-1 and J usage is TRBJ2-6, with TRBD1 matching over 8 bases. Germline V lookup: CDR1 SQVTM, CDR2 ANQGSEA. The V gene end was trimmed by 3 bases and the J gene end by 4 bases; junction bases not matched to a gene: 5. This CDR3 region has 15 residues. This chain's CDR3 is CSVEDRVYGANVLTF. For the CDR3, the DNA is TGCAGCGTTGAGGACAGGGTGTACGGGGCCAACGTCCTGACTTTC.

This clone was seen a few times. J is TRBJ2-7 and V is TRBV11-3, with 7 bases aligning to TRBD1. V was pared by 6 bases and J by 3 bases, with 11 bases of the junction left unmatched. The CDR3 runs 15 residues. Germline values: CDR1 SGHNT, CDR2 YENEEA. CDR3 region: CASRRGTAGDYEQYF. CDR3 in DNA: TGTGCCAGCAGGCGAGGGACAGCCGGGGACTACGAGCAGTACTTC.

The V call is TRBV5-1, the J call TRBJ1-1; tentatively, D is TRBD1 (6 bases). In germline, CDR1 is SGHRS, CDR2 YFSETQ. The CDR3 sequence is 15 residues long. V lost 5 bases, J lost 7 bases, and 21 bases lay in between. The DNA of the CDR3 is TGCGCCAGCAGTCAAGGGGGAGGGAACACCCTTGAAGCTTTCTTT. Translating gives CASSQGGGNTLEAFF.

The CDR3: CASSLDTSGNTIYF. CDR3 DNA sequence: TGCGCCAGCAGCTTGGACACCTCTGGAAACACCATATATTTT. V and J are TRBV5-1 and TRBJ1-3, with D unresolved. CDR1 is SGHRS and CDR2 is YFSETQ in the germline V gene. CDR3 length equals 14 residues. V dropped 0 bases and J dropped 0 bases, with 4 bases sitting between them. Drawing the rest from reference TRBV5-1 and TRBJ1-3, the complete variable domain is KAGVTQTPRYLIKTRGQQVTLSCSPISGHRSVSWYQQTPGQGLQFLFEYFSETQRNKGNFPGRFSGRQFSNSRSEMNVSTLELGDSALYLCASSLDTSGNTIYFGEGSWLTVV.

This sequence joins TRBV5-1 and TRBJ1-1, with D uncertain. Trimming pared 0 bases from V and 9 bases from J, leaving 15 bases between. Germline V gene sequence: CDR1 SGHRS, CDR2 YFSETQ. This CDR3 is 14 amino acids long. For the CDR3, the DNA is TGCGCCAGCAGCTTGGAAATCTGGTCCACCCAAGCTTTCTTT. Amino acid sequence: CASSLEIWSTQAFF.

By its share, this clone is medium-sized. CDR3 residues: CASSLTRRNQPQHF. For the CDR3, the DNA is TGTGCCAGCAGCCTGACAAGACGCAATCAGCCCCAGCATTTT. The V call is TRBV11-3, the J call TRBJ1-5, with D unclear. The germline V gene encodes CDR1 SGHNT and CDR2 YENEEA. The V end was cut by 5 bases, the J end by 2 bases, with 10 bases between. The CDR3 consists of 14 residues.

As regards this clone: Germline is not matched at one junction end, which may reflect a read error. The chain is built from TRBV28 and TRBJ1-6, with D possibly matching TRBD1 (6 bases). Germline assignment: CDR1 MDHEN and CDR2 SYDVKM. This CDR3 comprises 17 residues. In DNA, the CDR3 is TGTGCCAGCAGTTCTTACAGGGATAGCGCCTATAATTCACCCCTCCATTTT. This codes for CASSSYRDSAYNSPLHF. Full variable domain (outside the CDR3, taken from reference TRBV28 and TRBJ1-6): DVKVTQSSRYLVKRTGEKVFLECVQDMDHENMFWYRQDPGLGLRLIYFSYDVKMKEKGDIPEGYSVSREKKERFSLILESASTNQTSMYLCASSSYRDSAYNSPLHFGNGTRLTVT.

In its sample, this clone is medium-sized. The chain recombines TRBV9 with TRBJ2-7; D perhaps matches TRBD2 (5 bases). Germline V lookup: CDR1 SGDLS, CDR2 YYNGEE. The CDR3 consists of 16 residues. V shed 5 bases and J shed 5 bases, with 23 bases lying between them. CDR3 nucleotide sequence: TGTGCCAGCAGTTCCCCCTCCTTCTCTGACGGGGACGAGCAGTACTTC. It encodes CASSSPSFSDGDEQYF.

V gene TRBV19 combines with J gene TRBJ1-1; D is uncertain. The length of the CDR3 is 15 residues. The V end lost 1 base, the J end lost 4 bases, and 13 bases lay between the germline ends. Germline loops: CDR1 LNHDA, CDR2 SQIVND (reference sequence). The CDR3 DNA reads TGTGCCAGTAGTATAGGGGCCGGAACCACCACTGAAGCTTTCTTT. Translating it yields CASSIGAGTTTEAFF.